These 14 T cell receptor beta chains were all obtained from the same sample, sequenced in a study of CD8 T cells in Susac syndrome. After extraction with the RNeasy kit, roughly 0.45 to 1 ug of the RNA was reverse transcribed using random hexamers. TCRdb independently ran MiXCR on the immunoSEQ multiplex PCR reads; one entry per CDR3 protein. The data contain around 280,000 distinct CDR3 sequences, around 84% of them singletons. The specimen sequenced was CD8+ T cells from PBMCs. The receptors shown here come from a human donor with multiple sclerosis.

This rearrangement joins TRBV4-2 to TRBJ2-1, with a tentative D call TRBD2 (5 bases). Germline loops: CDR1 LGHNA, CDR2 YNFKEQ. The CDR3 has 14 residues. Trimming cost V 2 bases and J 7 bases, with 12 bases left between them. The CDR3 is CASSQTAAPNEQFF. The CDR3 DNA is TGTGCCAGCAGCCAAACAGCGGCCCCTAATGAGCAGTTCTTC.

This CDR3 reads CASSIENGTNTEAFF. As DNA, the CDR3 is TGTGCCAGTAGTATAGAGAACGGAACGAACACTGAAGCTTTCTTT. V and J are TRBV19 and TRBJ1-1; D remains ambiguous. The ends were cut back, 0 bases at V and 1 base at J, with 9 bases in the middle. The germline V gene encodes CDR1 LNHDA and CDR2 SQIVND (reference sequence). This CDR3 contains 15 residues.

V and J are TRBV7-9 and TRBJ2-7; 7 bases are a match to TRBD1. V lost 4 bases to trimming and J lost 5 bases; unmatched junction nucleotides: 8. This CDR3 is 14 amino acids long. Germline V gene sequence: CDR1 SEHNR, CDR2 FQNEAQ (reference sequence). The DNA of the CDR3 is TGTGCCAGCAGCTCGAACAGGGGACGCCACGAGCAGTACTTC. Residues: CASSSNRGRHEQYF. The entire variable domain, with the rest obtained from reference TRBV7-9 and TRBJ2-7, is as follows: DTGVSQNPRHKITKRGQNVTFRCDPISEHNRLYWYRQTLGQGPEFLTYFQNEAQLEKSRLLSDRFSAERPKGSFSTLEIQRTEQGDSAMYLCASSSNRGRHEQYFGPGTRLTVT.

A few counts support this clonotype. The genes are TRBV7-8 and TRBJ2-1; 12 nucleotides align to TRBD2. This CDR3 has 16 residues. Germline V gene sequence: CDR1 SGHVS, CDR2 FQNEAQ. V lost 1 base to trimming and J lost 8 bases; unmatched junction nucleotides: 6. CDR3 DNA sequence: TGTGCCAGCAGCTTAGGAGGGACTAGCGGGTTGGATGAGCAGTTCTTC. Protein: CASSLGGTSGLDEQFF.

J is TRBJ2-7 and V is TRBV20-1, with TRBD2 matching over 7 bases. V trimming: 3 bases; J trimming: 3 bases; junction bases outside the gene matches: 11. This CDR3 is built from 15 residues. Germline lookup yields CDR1 DFQATT and CDR2 SNEGSKA (reference sequence). The CDR3 loop reads CSASGSGDIFYEQYF. The DNA of the CDR3 is TGCAGTGCTAGCGGCAGCGGGGATATCTTCTACGAGCAGTACTTC.

The chain uses TRBV27 and TRBJ2-7, with D unclear. The CDR3 length is 14 residues. The V gene's germline CDR1 is MNHEY and CDR2 SMNVEV (reference sequence). V was cut by 4 bases and J by 5 bases, with 15 bases left in between. CDR3 amino acids: CASSSYGTSDEQYF. The CDR3 nucleotides read TGTGCCAGCAGTTCGTATGGAACTTCGGACGAGCAGTACTTC.

The V and J genes are TRBV28 and TRBJ1-4; no clear D gene. The germline gives CDR1 MDHEN, CDR2 SYDVKM. This CDR3 region has 15 residues. Between the trimmed V and J ends, which lost 4 bases and 0 bases, there was a span of 9 bases. CDR3 protein: CASSSLGATNEKLFF. In DNA, the CDR3 is TGTGCCAGCAGTTCCCTGGGCGCAACTAATGAAAAACTGTTTTTT.

The V call is TRBV12-3 or TRBV12-4, the J call TRBJ2-3, with TRBD2 identical over 8 bases. Trimming at V came to 4 bases and at J to 0 bases, leaving 3 bases not matched to a gene. This CDR3 is built from 15 residues. CDR3 in DNA: TGTGCCAGCAGTTCTTCTAGCGGGAGCACAGATACGCAGTATTTT. Its protein product is CASSSSSGSTDTQYF.

The chain combines TRBV5-1 with TRBJ2-7; D is uncertain. Trimming took off 1 base at V and 0 bases at J, with 8 bases between the two ends. Germline CDR1 is SGHRS and CDR2 is YFSETQ. This CDR3 comprises 14 residues. DNA for the CDR3: TGCGCCAGCAGCTTGAGGTCGGGCTCCTACGAGCAGTACTTC. This codes for CASSLRSGSYEQYF.

The chain recombines TRBV27 with TRBJ1-2; D is unclear. CDR1 and CDR2 from the germline V gene are MNHEY and SMNVEV (reference sequence). The germline V and J ends were trimmed by 3 bases and 6 bases, with 14 bases remaining between them. The CDR3 extends over 14 amino acids. CDR3 nucleotides: TGTGCCAGCAGTTTCGGCCCAGGATTGGATGGCTACACCTTC. This sequence encodes CASSFGPGLDGYTF.

This chain's CDR3 is CASSLVEREYEQYF. The DNA of the CDR3 is TGTGCCAGCAGTTTAGTTGAGCGGGAGTACGAGCAGTACTTC. The chain carries TRBV12-3 or TRBV12-4 and TRBJ2-7, with 8 nucleotides matching TRBD2. This CDR3 comprises 14 residues. V lost 1 base to trimming and J lost 4 bases; unmatched junction nucleotides: 3.

The chain links TRBV10-3 to TRBJ2-7, with D possibly TRBD2 on 5 matching bases. Germline V gene data show CDR1 as ENHRY and CDR2 as SYGVKD. CDR3 length equals 16 residues. Between the trimmed V and J ends, which lost 7 bases and 1 base, there was a span of 20 bases. The CDR3 DNA follows: TGTGCCATCAAATCGAGGGCAGGAGGAACATCCTACGAGCAGTACTTC. It encodes CAIKSRAGGTSYEQYF.

The rearrangement joins TRBV27 to TRBJ2-7; 8 nucleotides align to TRBD1. Germline CDR1 and CDR2: MNHEY and SMNVEV (reference sequence). The CDR3 is 15 residues long. After removal of 3 bases from V and 2 bases from J, the junction contained 6 bases not matched to a gene. Here the CDR3 reads CASSLGETGAYEQYF. The CDR3 nucleotides read TGTGCCAGCAGTTTGGGGGAGACAGGGGCCTACGAGCAGTACTTC.

The V and J genes are TRBV29-1 and TRBJ2-1; 7 bases are shared with TRBD2. The trim removed 4 bases at V and 10 bases at J, leaving 10 bases unmatched. From germline, CDR1 is SQVTM and CDR2 ANQGSEA. This CDR3 contains 13 residues. The chain's CDR3 is CSVAGGEGSEQFF. The CDR3 bases are TGCAGCGTTGCTGGAGGGGAGGGTTCAGAGCAGTTCTTC.